These 25 T cell receptor beta chains came from one sample sequenced in a study of blood T cells in healthy people across ages. Alongside a J-beta primer mix, a sample-barcoded 5' primer served in a second PCR lasting about 7 to 12 cycles. One entry per CDR3 protein, called by TCRdb with MiXCR from the 5' RACE reads. The sample shows hundreds of thousands of distinct CDR3 sequences, roughly 50% of them seen only once. What was sequenced was blood. Every receptor here comes from a young man in good health.

The chain is built from TRBV6-6 and TRBJ2-1, with D possibly TRBD2 on 5 matching bases. The CDR3 extends over 15 amino acids. V shed 2 bases and J shed 3 bases, with 11 bases lying between them. The V gene's germline CDR1 is MNHNY and CDR2 SVGAGI (reference sequence). Here the CDR3 DNA reads TGTGCCAGCAGTTACCCACACCGGGACTACAATGAGCAGTTCTTC. As protein: CASSYPHRDYNEQFF.

The V call is TRBV27, the J call TRBJ1-5; D call uncertain. Germline V CDR1 and CDR2: MNHEY, SMNVEV (reference sequence). Trimming removed 8 bases from V and 9 bases from J, with 20 bases in between. The CDR3 has 14 amino acids. The CDR3 sequence is CASSPVGSGRPQHF. The DNA of the CDR3 is TGTGCCAGCTCACCCGTGGGGAGTGGTCGGCCCCAGCATTTT.

The genes are TRBV25-1 and TRBJ1-2; TRBD1 agrees at 7 bases. Germline V gene sequence: CDR1 MGHDK, CDR2 SYGVNS. The V segment lost 5 bases and the J segment 5 bases; nucleotides outside the gene matches: 11. The CDR3 contains 15 residues. CDR3 residues: CASSPTGDIMYGYTF. In nucleotides, the CDR3 is TGTGCCAGCAGTCCTACAGGGGATATTATGTATGGCTACACCTTC.

This clonotype was detected only a few times. The V and J genes are TRBV3-1 and TRBJ2-1; D not resolved. Trimming pared 4 bases from V and 9 bases from J, leaving 10 bases between. The CDR3 loop spans 12 amino acids. Germline V CDR1 and CDR2: LGHDT, YNNKEL (reference sequence). The CDR3 DNA reads TGTGCCAGCAGCCCCTCATATAGTGAGCAGTTCTTC. Its protein is CASSPSYSEQFF.

The chain links TRBV6-1 to TRBJ2-7; 7 nucleotides align to TRBD1. CDR1 and CDR2 from the germline V gene are MNHNS and SASEGT. V shed 6 bases, J shed 0 bases, and the junction held 5 bases outside the gene matches. The CDR3 has 14 residues. CDR3 nucleotides: TGTGCCAGCAGGAGGACAGGTAACTCCTACGAGCAGTACTTC. Encoded protein: CASRRTGNSYEQYF.

This chain uses TRBV7-9 with TRBJ2-1, with D maybe TRBD2 (6 bases). The CDR3 consists of 13 residues. Germline V CDR1 and CDR2: SEHNR, FQNEAQ (reference sequence). V was trimmed by 5 bases and J by 8 bases, leaving 13 bases between them. The DNA for the CDR3 is TGTGCCAGCAGCGCTCGGGAGTTCGATGAGCAGTTCTTC. Translated: CASSAREFDEQFF.

This clonotype was observed once. CDR3 protein: CSSWGGLADNEQFF. The CDR3 DNA reads as TGCAGCTCTTGGGGAGGACTAGCGGACAATGAGCAGTTCTTC. The V gene is TRBV29-1, the J gene TRBJ2-1; 10 positions agree with TRBD2. This CDR3 has 14 amino acids. The junction had 9 bases not matched to a gene; V was cut back by 8 bases and J by 5 bases. Germline CDR1 reads SQVTM; CDR2 reads ANQGSEA.

V and J are TRBV20-1 and TRBJ1-1; maybe TRBD1 (5 bases). This CDR3 is 13 amino acids long. V was pared by 6 bases and J by 0 bases, with 11 bases between. Germline V gene lookup returns CDR1 DFQATT and CDR2 SNEGSKA (reference sequence). CDR3 protein: CSAGGAMNTEAFF. The DNA for the CDR3 is TGCAGTGCGGGGGGAGCGATGAACACTGAAGCTTTCTTT.

The chain joins TRBV15 to TRBJ1-2; 9 bases match TRBD1. This CDR3 region has 17 residues. The germline V gene encodes CDR1 LNHNV and CDR2 YYDKDF (reference sequence). V lost 4 bases to trimming and J lost 7 bases; unmatched junction nucleotides: 16. This chain's CDR3 is CATSTSRTGEVLGGYTF. The CDR3 DNA sequence: TGTGCCACCAGCACCTCCCGGACAGGGGAAGTCCTAGGTGGCTACACCTTC.

This clonotype has a count of ten or more. This chain connects TRBV29-1 to TRBJ2-5; 7 bases fit TRBD2. Losses at the gene ends were 6 bases for V and 5 bases for J; bases not matched to a gene: 6. The germline V gene has CDR1 SQVTM and CDR2 ANQGSEA. CDR3 length equals 12 residues. In nucleotides, the CDR3 is TGCAGCGTCCGAATGGGGGGGGAGACCCAGTACTTC. Protein sequence: CSVRMGGETQYF.

The chain recombines TRBV29-1 with TRBJ1-2, with D maybe TRBD1 (6 bases). CDR3 size: 17 residues. The germline V gene encodes CDR1 SQVTM and CDR2 ANQGSEA. V was trimmed by 0 bases and J by 8 bases, leaving 25 bases between them. CDR3 protein: CSVEDLAPGAGVGGYTF. The DNA of the CDR3 is TGCAGCGTTGAAGATCTAGCCCCGGGGGCAGGGGTAGGAGGCTACACCTTC.

For the CDR3, the DNA is TGTGCCAGCAGTGAATTCATTCAGTACTTC. Protein sequence: CASSEFIQYF. This chain joins TRBV6-1 and TRBJ2-5; D ambiguous. The DNA end is a closer match to TRBJ2-4, so the J assignment may be wrong. Per germline, CDR1 MNHNS and CDR2 SASEGT. This CDR3 contains 10 residues.

A single count supports this clonotype. The chain links TRBV5-1 to TRBJ2-3; the match to TRBD2 covers 13 bases. Germline CDR1 SGHRS, CDR2 YFSETQ. The CDR3 extends over 16 amino acids. The V gene end was trimmed by 4 bases and the J gene end by 4 bases; junction bases not matched to a gene: 6. CDR3 amino acids: CASSPGLAGDADTQYF. In nucleotides, the CDR3 is TGCGCCAGCAGCCCCGGACTAGCGGGAGATGCAGATACGCAGTATTTT.

J is TRBJ1-2 and V is TRBV27, with a tentative D call TRBD1 (5 bases). Germline V gene sequence: CDR1 MNHEY, CDR2 SMNVEV (reference sequence). This CDR3 has 14 amino acids. Deletions cut 6 bases from V and 8 bases from J, with 19 bases between. The CDR3 nucleotides read TGTGCCAGCAGGCCTCAGGGAGGAGAGGAAGGCTACACCTTC. Translated, it gives CASRPQGGEEGYTF.

As regards this clonotype: The junction departs from the called germline gene at one end, perhaps through a read error. This rearrangement joins TRBV4-2 to TRBJ1-5; D call uncertain. Germline CDR1 LGHNA, CDR2 YNFKEQ. The CDR3 has 19 amino acids. The CDR3 bases are TGTGCCAGCAGCCAAGGAGCGGCTACAGCAGTTTATAGCAATCAACCCCAGCATTTT. Encoded protein: CASSQGAATAVYSNQPQHF.

This sequence joins TRBV2 and TRBJ1-3; D not resolved. Trimming pared 5 bases from V and 3 bases from J, leaving 5 bases between. Germline assignment: CDR1 SNHLY and CDR2 FYNNEI. The CDR3 has 12 amino acids. The CDR3 spells CASSPDGNTIYF. In DNA form, the CDR3 reads TGTGCCAGCAGTCCAGATGGAAACACCATATATTTT. Combining the CDR3 with reference TRBV2 and TRBJ1-3 gives the whole variable domain EPEVTQTPSHQVTQMGQEVILRCVPISNHLYFYWYRQILGQKVEFLVSFYNNEISEKSEIFDDQFSVERPDGSNFTLKIRSTKLEDSAMYFCASSPDGNTIYFGEGSWLTVV.

The genes are TRBV6-6 and TRBJ2-5; tentative D call: TRBD2 (5 bases). CDR1 is MNHNY, CDR2 SVGAGI, per germline (reference sequence). CDR3 length: 16 amino acids. V lost 5 bases to trimming and J lost 11 bases, with 27 bases between them. The CDR3 here is CASSPLGSEPGDEQYF. In DNA, the CDR3 is TGTGCCAGCAGTCCCCTCGGTAGCGAGCCTGGGGATGAGCAGTACTTC.

The chain couples TRBV7-9 to TRBJ2-1; D remains unclear. CDR1 is SEHNR, CDR2 FQNEAQ, per germline (reference sequence). Trimming removed 4 bases from V and 10 bases from J, with 17 bases in between. CDR3 length equals 14 residues. CDR3 sequence (DNA): TGTGCCAGCAGCTCCGGATGGAGTAGCCGGGAGCAGTTCTTC. Amino acids: CASSSGWSSREQFF.

The rearrangement links TRBV10-3 to TRBJ1-2; D gene unclear. The CDR3 covers 12 residues. CDR1 and CDR2 (germline): ENHRY, SYGVKD. Trimming removed 2 bases at V and 13 bases at J, with 14 bases between. The CDR3 sequence is CAISEGSPQATF. In DNA, the CDR3 is TGTGCCATCAGTGAGGGGAGTCCTCAAGCCACCTTC.

V is TRBV7-7 and J is TRBJ2-5; D gene ambiguous. CDR3 size: 14 residues. Germline V gene sequence: CDR1 SSHAT, CDR2 FNYEAQ (reference sequence). V lost 5 bases to trimming and J lost 1 base, with 11 bases between them. The CDR3 coding sequence is TGTGCCAGCAGCGTAGTGGGTTCCCAAGAGACCCAGTACTTC. Its protein is CASSVVGSQETQYF.

The chain employs TRBV4-2 and TRBJ2-5, with D perhaps given as TRBD1 or TRBD2 (7 bases each). This CDR3 contains 17 residues. V shed 0 bases and J shed 2 bases, with 16 bases lying between them. Germline V CDR1 and CDR2: LGHNA, YNFKEQ. CDR3 nucleotide sequence: TGTGCCAGCAGCCAAGATAAGGGGGCGGGGGATCAAGAGACCCAGTACTTC. The encoded protein is CASSQDKGAGDQETQYF.

The chain joins TRBV20-1 to TRBJ2-5; D is undetermined. Germline V CDR1 and CDR2: DFQATT, SNEGSKA (reference sequence). Trimming took off 6 bases at V and 1 base at J, with 12 bases between the two ends. The CDR3 is 13 amino acids. The CDR3 DNA sequence: TGCAGTGCCCATAGGGCGGTCCAAGAGACCCAGTACTTC. Encoded protein: CSAHRAVQETQYF.

The V and J genes are TRBV27 and TRBJ2-3; D not certain. Per germline, CDR1 MNHEY and CDR2 SMNVEV (reference sequence). V gave up 2 bases and J gave up 4 bases, with 10 bases separating them. This CDR3 is built from 14 residues. The chain's CDR3 is CASSLVQTADTQYF. The CDR3 coding sequence is TGTGCCAGCAGTTTAGTTCAGACGGCAGATACGCAGTATTTT.

The rearrangement uses TRBV29-1 and TRBJ2-5; D unclear. The germline gives CDR1 SQVTM, CDR2 ANQGSEA. The CDR3 runs to 8 residues. V was pared by 6 bases and J by 9 bases, with 5 bases between. The CDR3 protein is CSVAPQYF. As DNA, the CDR3 is TGCAGCGTCGCTCCCCAGTACTTC.

The genes are TRBV5-1 and TRBJ2-7; no firm D call. The CDR3 covers 14 residues. Germline V CDR1 and CDR2: SGHRS, YFSETQ. Trimming took 0 bases from V and 3 from J, leaving 10 bases between them. The DNA of the CDR3 is TGCGCCAGCAGCTTGGGAGACACCAGCTACGAGCAGTACTTC. Protein sequence: CASSLGDTSYEQYF.